The clone carrying this T cell receptor (beta chain) was counted many times. Its antigen is unknown. The data were taken from a study of breast tumors, draining lymph nodes, adjacent tissues. TCRdb passed the multiplex PCR reads through MiXCR, listing each CDR3 protein once. The sample includes some 150,000 distinct CDR3 sequences, 20% to 25% seen only once; the top ten take around 2.6%. The V gene's germline CDR1 is GTSNPN and CDR2 SVGIG (reference sequence). V dropped 0 bases and J dropped 1 base, with 10 bases sitting between them. This CDR3 spans 15 amino acids. Samples came from axillary lymph nodes draining the breast cancer. Study results and limitations: Compared with basal-like, luminal-like tumors shared significantly more repertoire with nontumor tissue. The data were judged consistent with most tumor T cells coming from lymph node and expanding in tumor. Compared with lymph nodes, tumors were less diverse; compared with nontumor tissue, more. That most tumor T cells come from lymph nodes remained unproven.

What was sequenced was axillary lymph node tissue. The chain recombines TRBV30 with TRBJ1-5; D not certain. This TCR was sampled from a female donor with breast cancer. Some clones in this sample may be carry-over from other donors' samples. In DNA form, the CDR3 reads TGTGCCTGGAGTGTCCAGCGACCGAGCAATCAGCCCCAGCATTTT. This sequence encodes CAWSVQRPSNQPQHF.